The 20 T cell receptor beta chains given below trace back to one sample, sequenced in a study of early T cells in non-severe SARS-CoV-2 infection. TCRdb re-analysed the 5' RACE reads in MiXCR, keeping a single row per CDR3 protein. Of about 99,000 distinct CDR3 sequences listed, roughly 17% were seen once; the top ten hold roughly 1.3%. The specimen was whole blood. These receptors came from an adult who was a healthcare worker with PCR-confirmed SARS-CoV-2 infection or an uninfected control (not recorded which).

This clonotype was recorded at least ten times. The J gene is TRBJ2-3, the V gene TRBV29-1; D is unresolved. CDR1 and CDR2 from the germline V gene are SQVTM and ANQGSEA. Trimming shortened V by 4 bases and J by 4 bases, and 12 bases separated the two germline ends. The CDR3 is 13 residues long. The CDR3 is CSVGNVIADTQYF. As DNA, the CDR3 is TGCAGCGTTGGGAACGTAATAGCAGATACGCAGTATTTT.

This clonotype came up many times. The chain employs TRBV20-1 and TRBJ1-2, with a possible D match to TRBD1 (6 bases). CDR3 length equals 14 residues. V shed 6 bases and J shed 1 base, with 15 bases lying between them. Germline loops: CDR1 DFQATT, CDR2 SNEGSKA (reference sequence). The CDR3 region is CSATRGTYNYGYTF. The CDR3 nucleotides read TGCAGTGCCACCCGGGGGACATATAACTATGGCTACACCTTC.

The J gene is TRBJ2-2, the V gene TRBV29-1; D possibly uses TRBD1 or TRBD2 (5 bases each). This CDR3 spans 12 amino acids. V lost 6 bases and J 4 bases, leaving 9 bases between the germline ends. In germline, CDR1 is SQVTM, CDR2 ANQGSEA. Here the CDR3 reads CSVAGTTGELFF. CDR3 nucleotides: TGCAGCGTCGCAGGGACCACCGGGGAGCTGTTTTTT.

This clonotype showed up just a few times. The chain uses TRBV27 and TRBJ2-7, with TRBD2 as a possible D gene (7 bases). The germline V gene encodes CDR1 MNHEY and CDR2 SMNVEV (reference sequence). V gave up 6 bases and J gave up 3 bases, with 15 bases separating them. The CDR3 is made up of 14 amino acids. CDR3 coding DNA: TGTGCCAGCAGCCGGGGGGCGCGGAGCTACGAGCAGTACTTC. Protein sequence: CASSRGARSYEQYF.

This clonotype was detected ten times or more. The rearrangement links TRBV6-1 to TRBJ2-3; maybe TRBD2 (5 bases). Between the trimmed V and J ends, which lost 6 bases and 4 bases, there was a span of 11 bases. The CDR3 is 13 residues long. Per germline, CDR1 MNHNS and CDR2 SASEGT. Here the CDR3 DNA reads TGTGCCAGCAGACTGGAGGTCCCAGATACGCAGTATTTT. It is translated as CASRLEVPDTQYF.

The chain couples TRBV4-3 to TRBJ1-4; D remains unclear. The CDR3 has 15 amino acids. The V gene's germline CDR1 is LGHNA and CDR2 YSLEER. Deletions cut 1 base from V and 6 bases from J, with 12 bases between. CDR3: CASSQVREQYEKLFF. The CDR3 DNA follows: TGCGCCAGCAGCCAAGTCCGGGAGCAGTATGAAAAACTGTTTTTT.

This clonotype was seen at least ten times. The chain couples TRBV12-3 or TRBV12-4 to TRBJ2-7, with 8 bases aligning to TRBD1. The CDR3 spans 14 residues. The trim removed 5 bases at V and 2 bases at J, leaving 5 bases unmatched. The chain's CDR3 is CASSTGTGPYEQYF. CDR3 bases: TGTGCCAGCAGTACCGGGACAGGACCCTACGAGCAGTACTTC.

The chain has TRBV29-1 and TRBJ2-7, with D perhaps TRBD2 (6 bases). This CDR3 comprises 14 residues. From germline, CDR1 is SQVTM and CDR2 ANQGSEA. CDR3 residues: CRGLASALRGEQYF. The CDR3 nucleotides are TGCAGAGGGCTTGCTAGCGCACTGAGGGGCGAGCAGTACTTC.

This clonotype was picked up many times. The chain combines TRBV7-2 with TRBJ2-7; TRBD1 matches at 9 bases. Per germline, CDR1 SGHTA and CDR2 FQGNSA. V lost 5 bases, J lost 6 bases, and 8 bases stayed unmatched. The CDR3 sequence is 14 residues long. The CDR3 sequence: CASSPGQGRVEQYF. The CDR3 region has the DNA TGTGCCAGCAGCCCCGGACAGGGGAGAGTCGAGCAGTACTTC.

CDR3 residues: CASSLRGNRLGNEQFF. CDR3 coding DNA: TGTGCCAGCAGTTTACGCGGCAATCGACTTGGCAATGAGCAGTTCTTC. V gene TRBV28 combines with J gene TRBJ2-1; no clear D. The germline gives CDR1 MDHEN, CDR2 SYDVKM. V was pared by 2 bases and J by 6 bases, with 17 bases between. The CDR3 extends over 16 amino acids.

With respect to this clonotype: At one end the junction does not follow the germline gene, possibly because of a read error. The chain links TRBV5-5 to TRBJ1-1; D not resolved. The CDR3 extends over 13 amino acids. CDR1 and CDR2 (germline): SGHKS, YYEKEE (reference sequence). This CDR3 is CASSLALNTEVFF. CDR3 bases: TGTGCCAGCAGCTTGGCGCTTAACACTGAAGTTTTCTTT.

As concerns this clonotype: This may stem from a read error, because a much larger clone lies one nucleotide away. The CDR3 loop is CATSEYAWVLPREVYGYTF. The CDR3 nucleotides are TGTGCCACCAGTGAATACGCCTGGGTCTTACCTCGGGAGGTCTATGGCTACACCTTC. The chain joins TRBV24-1 to TRBJ1-2; no clear D. Germline V lookup: CDR1 KGHDR, CDR2 SFDVKD. V shed 4 bases and J shed 4 bases, with 27 bases lying between them. This CDR3 comprises 19 residues.

In this sample, this clonotype turned up many times. The CDR3 DNA reads as TGTGCCAGCAGCTATACAGGGGGCGTGTACGAGCAGTACTTC. This encodes CASSYTGGVYEQYF. The rearrangement links TRBV3-1 to TRBJ2-7, with 9 nucleotides matching TRBD1. The V gene end was trimmed by 5 bases and the J gene end by 4 bases; junction bases not matched to a gene: 6. This CDR3 is 14 amino acids long. Germline CDR1 is LGHDT and CDR2 is YNNKEL (reference sequence).

The rearrangement joins TRBV6-1 to TRBJ2-7; D not resolved. Deletions cut 6 bases from V and 1 base from J, with 7 bases between. CDR3 size: 12 residues. The germline V gene encodes CDR1 MNHNS and CDR2 SASEGT. CDR3 sequence reads: CASSDRSYEQYF. The DNA of the CDR3 is TGTGCCAGCAGCGACCGATCCTACGAGCAGTACTTC.

This clonotype was recorded a few times. This rearrangement joins TRBV18 to TRBJ2-7; possibly TRBD1 or TRBD2 for D (5 bases each). There are 14 residues in the CDR3. Per germline, CDR1 KGHSH and CDR2 LQKENI. The V end was cut by 3 bases, the J end by 5 bases, with 14 bases between. The CDR3 loop is CASSPQWGNHEQYF. The CDR3 DNA follows: TGTGCCAGCTCACCCCAGTGGGGGAACCACGAGCAGTACTTC.

This clonotype was picked up a small number of times. The chain carries TRBV7-2 and TRBJ2-3, with D possibly matching TRBD2 (6 bases). Germline loops: CDR1 SGHTA, CDR2 FQGNSA. V lost 5 bases, J lost 2 bases, and 17 bases lay in between. The CDR3 loop spans 16 amino acids. The CDR3 region is CASSPRSRGPTDTQYF. DNA of the CDR3: TGTGCCAGCAGCCCTCGCTCGCGGGGCCCCACAGATACGCAGTATTTT.

This clonotype occurred a few times. The rearrangement joins TRBV7-9 to TRBJ1-4; D is uncertain. From germline, CDR1 is SEHNR and CDR2 FQNEAQ (reference sequence). The CDR3 consists of 16 residues. With 3 bases removed from V and 6 bases from J, the gap between germline ends came to 17 bases. CDR3 nucleotide sequence: TGTGCCAGCAGCTTTTCCGAGGCCGGGCTCCATGAAAAACTGTTTTTT. Encoded protein: CASSFSEAGLHEKLFF.

The chain couples TRBV20-1 to TRBJ2-3; D gene uncertain. V lost 0 bases and J 0 bases, leaving 13 bases between the germline ends. The CDR3 loop spans 16 amino acids. Germline loops: CDR1 DFQATT, CDR2 SNEGSKA (reference sequence). The CDR3 region is CSARDLQDLSTDTQYF. CDR3 nucleotide sequence: TGCAGTGCTAGAGATCTTCAGGACCTTAGCACAGATACGCAGTATTTT.

This clonotype was detected many times. For the CDR3, the DNA is TGCAGCGTCGGAGGGGGGACGGGCTATGGCTACACCTTC. It specifies CSVGGGTGYGYTF. V usage is TRBV29-1 and J usage is TRBJ1-2; D might be TRBD1 (6 bases). Germline V gives CDR1 SQVTM, CDR2 ANQGSEA. Trimming shortened V by 6 bases and J by 4 bases, and 15 bases separated the two germline ends. This CDR3 region has 13 residues.

This clonotype came up a few times. The chain joins TRBV30 to TRBJ1-4; perhaps TRBD1 as D (5 bases). From germline, CDR1 is GTSNPN and CDR2 SVGIG (reference sequence). The CDR3 sequence is 17 residues long. Trimming took off 0 bases at V and 4 bases at J, with 18 bases between the two ends. As DNA, the CDR3 is TGTGCCTGGAGTGTAGCTGGGACCGCGAAGATTAATGAAAAACTGTTTTTT. As protein: CAWSVAGTAKINEKLFF.